A selection of T cell receptor beta chains follows, all from one sample in a study of blood T cell repertoires in COVID-19. The table came from immunoSEQ multiplex PCR; TCRdb's copy has only in-frame clones and leaves some out. The profile shows around 100,000 clones, around 85% of them singletons. The sample taken for sequencing was peripheral blood. These receptors were collected from a middle-aged man with active or convalescent COVID-19. The CDR3 runs from the conserved cysteine through the conserved F or W.

j_gene: TRBJ1-6; v_gene: TRBV5-1; CDR3aa: CASSFGLKLDNLHF
j_gene: TRBJ1-5; v_gene: TRBV30; CDR3aa: CACNSDSQPQHF
j_gene: TRBJ1-2; v_gene: TRBV30; CDR3aa: CAWTGTTWGGYTF
j_gene: TRBJ1-4; v_gene: TRBV5-5; CDR3aa: CASSFEQGVSEKLFF
j_gene: TRBJ1-1; v_gene: TRBV19; CDR3aa: CASSVQGRNTEAFF
j_gene: TRBJ1-5; v_gene: TRBV6-1; CDR3aa: CASSEVWELGNQPQHF
j_gene: TRBJ2-7; v_gene: TRBV19; CDR3aa: CASSISGTQYF
j_gene: TRBJ2-7; v_gene: TRBV6-5; CDR3aa: CASRGGITYEQYF
j_gene: TRBJ1-2; v_gene: TRBV24-1; CDR3aa: CATRKTGGDYGYTF
j_gene: TRBJ2-5; v_gene: TRBV11-3; CDR3aa: CASRPGGYQETQYF
j_gene: TRBJ1-6; v_gene: TRBV27; CDR3aa: CASSGIRGSPLHF
j_gene: TRBJ1-2; v_gene: TRBV28; CDR3aa: CASSTRTGADGYTF
j_gene: TRBJ2-1; v_gene: TRBV10-2; CDR3aa: CASSEAEALAYNEQFF
j_gene: TRBJ2-3; v_gene: TRBV9; CDR3aa: CASSSLTDTQYF
j_gene: TRBJ2-1; v_gene: TRBV7-2; CDR3aa: CASSFVHYNEQFF
j_gene: TRBJ2-3; v_gene: TRBV6-6; CDR3aa: CASSYGDWQYF
j_gene: TRBJ2-2; v_gene: TRBV9; CDR3aa: CASSVGLAGGPVGGELFF
j_gene: TRBJ1-1; v_gene: TRBV21-1; CDR3aa: CASSMRDRGWNTEAFF
j_gene: TRBJ1-6; v_gene: TRBV7-2; CDR3aa: CASSLVDRGYSPLHF
j_gene: TRBJ2-2; v_gene: TRBV18; CDR3aa: CASSPYTGGTGELFF
j_gene: TRBJ1-5; v_gene: TRBV28; CDR3aa: CASSLRGDSNQPQHF
j_gene: TRBJ1-5; v_gene: TRBV5-6; CDR3aa: CASSGGGRGHSNQPQHF